This T cell receptor beta chain was identified during a study of T cells in Graves' hyperthyroidism and ophthalmopathy. General study results and limits: Model output signaled ophthalmopathy a median 6.5 months ahead of onset.

Amplified TCR beta CDR3 regions derived from RNA transcripts. The primer set for the first-round RT-PCR of the TCR CDR3 was HTBI. TCRdb used MiXCR to reprocess the multiplex PCR reads, holding one entry per CDR3 protein. The repertoire holds roughly 710,000 distinct CDR3 sequences, about 35% seen once, with around 29% in the top ten. This clonotype was seen a single time. Its target is not known. CDR1 SEHNR and CDR2 FQNEAQ come from the germline V gene (reference sequence). This CDR3 is built from 9 residues. Stable Graves' hyperthyroidism meant no ophthalmopathy progression within 18 months. This TCR was sampled from a woman in her thirties or forties with Graves' hyperthyroidism. The chain couples TRBV7-9 to TRBJ2-7; D remains unclear. Sequenced sample: blood. DNA of the CDR3: TGTGCCAGCAGCCATGCTGGGGACGTC. Translated, it gives CASSHAGDV.